This record covers a single T cell receptor (beta chain). The antigen is unknown. The CDR3 length is 16 residues. The trim removed 4 bases at V and 7 bases at J, leaving 11 bases unmatched. The V gene's germline CDR1 is MGHDK and CDR2 SYGVNS. This sample is part of a study of T cell responses to AZD1222 COVID-19 vaccine. Study-wide results and limits: Among the donors, most were white British and more were female, and clonal diversity was possibly underestimated. Recipients of two AZD1222 doses showed rising Spike-specific TCR breadth and depth.

Here immunoSEQ multiplex PCR was the method, and the copy in TCRdb shows in-frame clones only, minus some. The sample has tens of thousands of clones; 80% to 90% are singletons. The origin of this receptor is an adult who received the AZD1222 COVID-19 vaccine. This material consisted of peripheral blood, taken 28 days after the second AZD1222 dose. This chain links TRBV25-1 with TRBJ2-1, with 9 bases lining up with TRBD2. DNA of the CDR3: TGTGCCAGCAGTGGCGTAGCGGGAGAATGGAGGAATGAGCAGTTCTTC. It codes for CASSGVAGEWRNEQFF. Filled out from reference TRBV25-1 and TRBJ2-1, the complete variable domain reads EADIYQTPRYLVIGTGKKITLECSQTMGHDKMYWYQQDPGMELHLIHYSYGVNSTEKGDLSSESTVSRIRTEHFPLTLESARPSHTSQYLCASSGVAGEWRNEQFFGPGTRLTVL.